Reported below is one T cell receptor (beta chain). The sample is drawn from a study of blood T cell repertoires in COVID-19. Overall study: Acute-phase and convalescent COVID-19 samples originated in the United States, Italy and Spain. PBMCs, B-cell-depleted T cells, or T cells were the source of the cDNA or gDNA that made up the material.

Authors' methods: For nucleated cells, counts were estimated from reference gene primer amplification. The method was immunoSEQ multiplex PCR; TCRdb's version includes in-frame clones alone and lacks a portion of them. The DNA gave D and trimming, while V, J and clone size come from that table. This sample has 500,000 to 600,000 clones, with 70% to 90% found just once. V was clipped by 6 bases and J by 7 bases, with 22 bases between them. This CDR3 comprises 16 residues. The germline gives CDR1 LNHDA, CDR2 SQIVND (reference sequence). The chain combines TRBV19 with TRBJ2-1; TRBD1 might be the D (5 bases). This sequence originates from a woman in her forties or fifties with COVID-19, enrolled during active disease. Sequences were obtained from peripheral blood. CDR3 sequence (DNA): TGTGCCAGTAGCCCCCGCCGTGGCAGGGCTTTTAATGAGCAGTTCTTC. It codes for CASSPRRGRAFNEQFF.